Listed below are T cell receptor beta chains from one sample, sequenced in a study of regulatory T cells in long-lasting Graves disease. From the multiplex PCR reads, TCRdb called clonotypes with MiXCR, one entry per CDR3 protein. The sample carries 520,000 or so distinct CDR3 sequences, 12% recorded once. This sample was also put to use in a study of T cells in Graves' hyperthyroidism and ophthalmopathy.

The sample consisted of peripheral blood mononuclear cells (PBMCs), taken at new diagnosis, from a patient treated with antithyroid drugs. These TCRs come from a woman in her twenties or thirties with Graves disease. CDR3s include the opening cysteine and the closing phenylalanine or tryptophan. Fields, in order: D gene, J gene, V gene, clone size, CDR3 DNA, CDR3 protein. D genes are given only for firm matches. Size values are once, few and many counts, or a class for expanded clones, and some rows have none.

NA	TRBJ2-5	TRBV7-9	many	TGTGCCAGCAGCTTGGAGCGGGTTCCGGGAAAAGAGACCCAGTACTTC	CASSLERVPGKETQYF
NA	TRBJ1-1	TRBV5-4	NA	TGTGCCCGCAGCCGGGCGGGACAAGGGACGTTTTACACTGAAGCTTTCTTT	CARSRAGQGTFYTEAFF
NA	TRBJ1-5	TRBV20-1	many	TGCAGTGCCCAACGACAGAGGGGCGCTTATAGCAATCAGCCCCAGCATTTT	CSAQRQRGAYSNQPQHF
TRBD2	TRBJ2-3	TRBV2	many	TGTGCCAGCAGGAAACCGGGACTAGCGGGAGGGGTGGCAGATACGCAGTATTTT	CASRKPGLAGGVADTQYF
NA	TRBJ1-1	TRBV7-9	many	TGTGCCAGCAGCCTCATAGGGGGGAACACTGAAGCTTTCTTT	CASSLIGGNTEAFF
NA	TRBJ2-3	TRBV7-9	many	TGTGCCAGCAGCCCTCCGAGGATGGGGATCACAGATACGCAGTATTTT	CASSPPRMGITDTQYF
NA	TRBJ2-5	TRBV14	many	TGTGCCAGCAGCCAAGATTTTAGGCGGTACTTC	CASSQDFRRYF
NA	TRBJ2-5	TRBV20-1	NA	TGCAGTGCTAGGGGGCCAGGAGGGGAGACCCAGTACTTC	CSARGPGGETQYF
NA	TRBJ2-7	TRBV5-1	NA	TGCGCCAGCAGCCTGATAAGAGAGGGAGACTACGAGCAGTACTTC	CASSLIREGDYEQYF
NA	TRBJ1-1	TRBV18	many	TGTGCCAGCTCACCGGGCTCGGGCGGGAACACTGAAGCTTTCTTT	CASSPGSGGNTEAFF
NA	TRBJ1-1	TRBV19	few	TGTGCCAGTAGTATGGGGCAAGGGTTCTGGACTGAAGCTTTCTTT	CASSMGQGFWTEAFF
NA	TRBJ2-7	TRBV28	many	TGTGCCAGCAGTTTGGGCGGGCCTAGCTCCTACGAGCAGTACTTC	CASSLGGPSSYEQYF
NA	TRBJ2-7	TRBV11-3	NA	TGTGCCAGCAGCTTCGAAGGGGGTAGGTCCTACGAGCAGTACTTC	CASSFEGGRSYEQYF
TRBD1	TRBJ2-2	TRBV24-1	few	TGTGCCACCAGTGAACCTGACAGGGGCTGGACCGGGGAGCTGTTTTTT	CATSEPDRGWTGELFF
TRBD1	TRBJ2-3	TRBV9	NA	TGTGCCAGCAGCGTAGAGGGACAGGGAAGTTATCTAGATACGCAGTATTTT	CASSVEGQGSYLDTQYF
TRBD2	TRBJ2-1	TRBV7-9	few	TGTGCCAGCAGCACCCCGGGACTAGCGATTAATGAGCAGTTCTTC	CASSTPGLAINEQFF
NA	TRBJ2-3	TRBV19	few	TGTGCCAGTAGTACGGACGCTAGCACAGATACGCAGTATTTT	CASSTDASTDTQYF
TRBD2	TRBJ2-7	TRBV6-1	many	TGTGCCAGCAGTGATGGCGGGAGGCTCACCTACGAGCAGTACTTC	CASSDGGRLTYEQYF
NA	TRBJ2-7	TRBV5-1	many	TGCGCCAGCAGCTTGATTTCCCGGGGGACCGCCATATACGAGCAGTACTTC	CASSLISRGTAIYEQYF
TRBD1	TRBJ1-1	TRBV5-1	many	TGCGCCAGCAGCGTACAGGGGAGGAACACTGAAGCTTTCTTT	CASSVQGRNTEAFF
TRBD2	TRBJ2-1	TRBV3-1	few	TGTGCCAGCAGCCTTAGCGGGAGTTACAATGAGCGGTTCTTC	CASSLSGSYNERFF
NA	TRBJ2-1	TRBV6-1	few	TGTGCCAGCAGTGAGGCGGGACACAATGAGCAGTTCTTC	CASSEAGHNEQFF
NA	TRBJ2-1	TRBV5-6	NA	TGTGCCAGCAGCCCAACCGAGGGCTATGAGCAGTTCTTC	CASSPTEGYEQFF
NA	TRBJ2-1	TRBV30	NA	TGTGCCTTATCTGCGGCCCTTGAGCAGTTCTTC	CALSAALEQFF
NA	TRBJ2-2	TRBV9	few	TGTGCCAGCAGCCCCCGGACAGATTTTATTGCCCCGAACACCGGGGAGCTGTTTTTT	CASSPRTDFIAPNTGELFF
NA	TRBJ2-7	TRBV4-1	few	TGCGCCAGCAGCTTTTATCTGGCCTCCTACGAGCAGTACTTC	CASSFYLASYEQYF
NA	TRBJ2-1	TRBV2	many	TGTGCCAGCAGTGTGAGGCGAGCGGGTAACAATGAGCAGTTCTTC	CASSVRRAGNNEQFF
TRBD1	TRBJ2-5	TRBV30	many	TGTGCCCGAAGAGACAGGGGGCGAGAGACCCAGTACTTC	CARRDRGRETQYF
NA	TRBJ1-1	TRBV4-3	few	TGCGCCAGCAGCCAAAATGATGGAGGGGGGGACACTGAAGCTTTCTTT	CASSQNDGGGDTEAFF
NA	TRBJ2-3	TRBV11-1	many	TGTGCCAGCAGCTTCGATAAAACCCCGGGTACGCAGTATTTT	CASSFDKTPGTQYF
NA	TRBJ2-1	TRBV10-3	NA	TGTGCCATCAGTGAGCGGGAGTACAATGAGCAGTTCTTC	CAISEREYNEQFF
TRBD1	TRBJ1-2	TRBV29-1	many	TGCAGCGCTGTGCTGACAGGGGCCTATGGCTACACCTTC	CSAVLTGAYGYTF
NA	TRBJ1-4	TRBV7-9	many	TGTGCCAGCAGCTTAGTTGGGGTCGCAACTAATGAAAAACTGTTTTTT	CASSLVGVATNEKLFF
NA	TRBJ1-1	TRBV28	NA	TGTGCCAGCAGTTTCAGGGCTTTCGGAGCTTTCTTT	CASSFRAFGAFF
NA	TRBJ1-4	TRBV3-1	many	TGTGCCAGCAGCCAAGATCTCGGCACAGGGAGTGAAAAACTGTTTTTT	CASSQDLGTGSEKLFF
NA	TRBJ1-2	TRBV2	many	TGTGCCAGCAGGAAAACAGTTAACTATGGCTACACCTTC	CASRKTVNYGYTF
NA	TRBJ2-3	TRBV4-2	few	TGTGCCAGCAGCCAAGAGTGGGATCCCGTGACAGATACGCAGTATTTT	CASSQEWDPVTDTQYF
NA	TRBJ1-2	TRBV30	few	TGTGCCTGGAGTGCACAGGTTAACTATGGCTACACCTTC	CAWSAQVNYGYTF
TRBD2	TRBJ2-5	TRBV12-3/TRBV12-4	NA	TGTGCCAGCAGTTGGACTAACGGGAGGTCAGAGACCCAGTACTTC	CASSWTNGRSETQYF
NA	TRBJ2-5	TRBV2	NA	TGTGCCAGCAGTCCGACGCGAGGGACTCCGAGGGACCAGTACTTC	CASSPTRGTPRDQYF
NA	TRBJ1-1	TRBV11-2	many	TGTGCCAGCAGCTCCCACCCTCGAAGGATTAGGGACAACACTGAAGCTTTCTTT	CASSSHPRRIRDNTEAFF
TRBD1	TRBJ2-7	TRBV6-5	many	TGTGCCAGCAGTTACGGTAACAGGGGATGGTACGAGCAGTACTTC	CASSYGNRGWYEQYF
NA	TRBJ2-1	TRBV11-3	many	TGTGCCAGCAGCTTAGTGGGGGCCTACAATGAGCAGTTCTTC	CASSLVGAYNEQFF
NA	TRBJ2-1	TRBV7-8	many	TGTGCCAGCAGCTTAGCTCCCGGGGGGCGGGCACCCGCGGGTGAGCAGTTCTTC	CASSLAPGGRAPAGEQFF
NA	TRBJ2-1	TRBV4-1	NA	TGCGCCAGCAGCCAAGCTAGGGGCTCCTACAATGAGCAGTTCTTC	CASSQARGSYNEQFF
NA	TRBJ1-6	TRBV19	NA	TGTGCCAGTAGTTGGTGGAACAGCGAGTCGGCCCTCCACTTT	CASSWWNSESALHF
TRBD2	TRBJ2-1	TRBV3-1	many	TGTGCCAGCAGCCAAACGACTAGCGGGAGAACCAATGAGCAGTTCTTC	CASSQTTSGRTNEQFF
NA	TRBJ2-3	TRBV28	NA	TGTGCTAGCACTGGGGGGAGCCGGAATACGCAGTATTTT	CASTGGSRNTQYF
NA	TRBJ2-2	TRBV12-3/TRBV12-4	many	TGTGCCAGCAGTTTTTGGCCCAACACCGGGGAGCTGTTTTTT	CASSFWPNTGELFF
NA	TRBJ2-7	TRBV6-5	many	TGTGCCAGCAGTTACCGTCCTACAGGATACTACGAGCAGTACTTC	CASSYRPTGYYEQYF
TRBD1	TRBJ2-2	TRBV27	NA	TGTGCCAGCAGCTCCGGGACAGGGGGGTGGTGGGACACCGGGGAGCTGTTTTTT	CASSSGTGGWWDTGELFF
NA	TRBJ2-7	TRBV20-1	once	TGCAGTGCTAGAGATTTAATTCTCGGCAGGGACTACGAGCAGTACTTC	CSARDLILGRDYEQYF